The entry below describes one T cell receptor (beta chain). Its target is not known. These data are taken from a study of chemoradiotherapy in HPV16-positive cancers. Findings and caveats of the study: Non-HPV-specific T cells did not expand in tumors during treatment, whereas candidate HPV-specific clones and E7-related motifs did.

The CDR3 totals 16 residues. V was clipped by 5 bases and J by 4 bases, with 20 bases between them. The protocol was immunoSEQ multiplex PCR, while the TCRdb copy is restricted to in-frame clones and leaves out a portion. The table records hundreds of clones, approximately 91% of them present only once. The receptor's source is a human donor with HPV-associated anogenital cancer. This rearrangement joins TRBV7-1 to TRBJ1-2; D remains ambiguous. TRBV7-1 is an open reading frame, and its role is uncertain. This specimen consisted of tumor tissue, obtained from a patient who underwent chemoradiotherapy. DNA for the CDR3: TGTGCCAGCAGCACTCTACCCGAGGGAAAGACCTATGGCTACACCTTC. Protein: CASSTLPEGKTYGYTF.